The sample holds many counts of the clone carrying this T cell receptor beta chain. In building TCR beta libraries, iRepertoire HTBI primers were used together with Arm-PCR of CDR3 regions. TCRdb re-derived calls from the multiplex PCR reads in MiXCR, one entry per CDR3 protein. The sample lists a few hundred thousand distinct CDR3 sequences, roughly 19% occurring once. J gave up 5 bases and V 6 bases, and 14 bases lay outside the gene matches. This CDR3 contains 16 residues. CDR1 is MGHRA, CDR2 YSYEKL, per germline. This specimen belongs to a study of regulatory T cells in long-lasting Graves disease. Sample time point: newly diagnosed GD, antithyroid drugs for less than 3 months. PBMCs were the source of the RNA used for TCR sequencing. The data also belong to a second study, concerning T cells in Graves' hyperthyroidism and ophthalmopathy. That paper states: Ophthalmopathy and stable hyperthyroidism were told apart by a 13 V-J model.

This sample comprised peripheral blood mononuclear cells (PBMCs), obtained at new diagnosis, from a patient treated with antithyroid drugs. The chain uses TRBV4-1 and TRBJ2-7, with 9 positions matching TRBD1. This clonotype originated in a young woman with Graves disease. The CDR3 DNA is TGCGCCAGCAGTCCCCCCCTACAGGGGGCGCAACACGAGCAGTACTTC. Translated, it gives CASSPPLQGAQHEQYF.